These 20 T cell receptor delta chains originate from one sample sequenced in a study of gamma-delta T cells after stem cell transplantation. TCRdb redid clone calling on the RT-PCR reads using CATT. The sample lists 650 to 950 delta-chain clones; 21% were seen once. Sequencing was performed on gamma-delta T cells. These receptor sequences come from a human donor. It is not recorded whose cells these are; they may come from a transplant donor.

In this sample, this clone turned up a few times. V is TRDV2 and J is TRDJ1; TRDD3 aligns across 13 bases. V lost 2 bases, J lost 7 bases, and 6 bases stayed unmatched. Germline CDR1 GEAIGNYY, CDR2 EKD. This CDR3 has 15 amino acids. The DNA of the CDR3 is TGTGCCTGTGACAAACTGGGGGATACGACCCGTAAACTCATCTTT. Translated: CACDKLGDTTRKLIF.

V gene TRDV2 combines with J gene TRDJ1, with 11 bases aligning to TRDD3. Here the J gene was assigned by germline matching of the DNA, as TCRdb has none. Germline CDR1 and CDR2: GEAIGNYY and EKD. With 1 base clipped from V and 5 bases from J, the junction kept 20 bases outside the gene matches. The CDR3 length is 20 residues. The CDR3 DNA reads as TGTGCCTGTGACACACTGGAAGGCGGGGTTGCTGGGGGATACCCGGATAAACTCATCTTT. This translates into CACDTLEGGVAGGYPDKLIF.

The sample holds a few counts of this clone. This chain uses TRDV2 with TRDJ1, with TRDD3 matching 13 bases. This CDR3 is 16 amino acids long. V lost 3 bases to trimming and J lost 2 bases; unmatched junction nucleotides: 5. From germline, CDR1 is GEAIGNYY and CDR2 EKD. CDR3 sequence reads: CACDVLGDTGTDKLIF. The DNA for the CDR3 is TGTGCCTGTGACGTACTGGGGGATACGGGAACCGATAAACTCATCTTT.

This clone was found a few times. This may arise from a read error, as a much more abundant clone is one base away. The V and J genes are TRDV2 and TRDJ3; 7 nucleotides align to TRDD3. The CDR3 totals 25 residues. Germline V CDR1 and CDR2: GEAIGNYY, EKD. CDR3 sequence (DNA): TGTGCCTGTGACACCGTGAGTGGATGGGGGACCCCGCTTCGTTTATCGTCCTGGGACACCCGACAGGTGTTTTTC. Encoded protein: CACDTVSGWGTPLRLSSWDTRQVFF.

The count of this clone is one. This may come from a read error, since a much larger clone is one base off. For the V gene the call is TRDV2; the J gene has no call; the tabulated D call, TRDD3, remains unverified against the DNA. The germline CDR1 and CDR2 sequences are GEAIGNYY and EKD. The CDR3 runs 16 residues. DNA for the CDR3: TGTGCCTGTGACTTCCTCATGGTTGATACTCGCGATAAACCCATCTTT. Translated, it gives CACDFLMVDTRDKPIF.

The rearrangement links TRDV1 to TRDJ3; 9 nucleotides line up with TRDD3. Matching the DNA to germline supplied the J gene, which TCRdb does not give. The CDR3 extends over 23 amino acids. The germline gives CDR1 TSWWSYY, CDR2 QGS. With V trimmed by 2 bases and J by 5 bases, 22 bases remained unmatched. CDR3 DNA: TGTGCTCTTGGGGAAGTTCCCCGCCAAGCTGGGGGATCCAAGGTCCGGGACACCCGACAGATGTTTTTC. Translating gives CALGEVPRQAGGSKVRDTRQMFF.

This clone was seen a few times. This chain connects TRDV2 to TRDJ1; 9 bases map to TRDD3. Germline lookup yields CDR1 GEAIGNYY and CDR2 EKD. V lost 3 bases to trimming and J lost 0 bases; unmatched junction nucleotides: 4. The CDR3 sequence is 15 residues long. The CDR3 DNA sequence: TGTGCCTGTGACGTTCTGGGGGATCACACCGATAAACTCATCTTT. This codes for CACDVLGDHTDKLIF.

V and J are TRDV1 and TRDJ1, with TRDD3 identical over 13 bases. Germline matching of the DNA provided the J gene here, since TCRdb leaves it blank. V lost 3 bases, J lost 0 bases, and 19 bases stayed unmatched. The CDR3 has 22 residues. The germline V gene has CDR1 TSWWSYY and CDR2 QGS. This chain's CDR3 is CALGDLGSFLTGGYAYTDKLIF. The CDR3 region has the DNA TGTGCTCTTGGGGACCTAGGGTCCTTCCTCACTGGGGGATACGCATACACCGATAAACTCATCTTT.

The chain has TRDV2 and TRDJ1; 10 nucleotides line up with TRDD3. TCRdb lists no J gene, so it was determined here by aligning the DNA to germline. The ends lost 1 base at V and 6 bases at J; junction bases unmatched: 25. This CDR3 spans 21 amino acids. From germline, CDR1 is GEAIGNYY and CDR2 EKD. For the CDR3, the DNA is TGTGCCTGTGACACGCTAAGCCCCGCAACTACTGGGGGATCCGCCGAACATAAACTCATCTTT. Residues: CACDTLSPATTGGSAEHKLIF.

This clone was detected only a few times. The V and J genes are TRDV3 and TRDJ1; D perhaps matches TRDD3 (8 bases). This CDR3 contains 21 residues. The V end was cut by 4 bases, the J end by 0 bases, with 36 bases between. Per germline, CDR1 TVYSNPD and CDR2 GDNSRS (reference sequence). The CDR3 spells CACHLPVLLGVLPDYTDKLIF. The CDR3 DNA sequence: TGTGCCTGTCACCTTCCTGTTTTACTGGGGGTCCTCCCTGATTACACCGATAAACTCATCTTT. Full variable domain (remainder filled in from reference TRDV3 and TRDJ1): CDKVTQSSPDQTVASGSEVVLLCTYDTVYSNPDLFWYRIRPDYSFQFVFYGDNSRSEGADFTQGRFSVKHILTQKAFHLVISPVRTEDSATYYCACHLPVLLGVLPDYTDKLIFGKGTRVTVEP.

This clone was picked up a small number of times. V and J are TRDV2 and TRDJ1; 12 bases line up with TRDD3. From germline, CDR1 is GEAIGNYY and CDR2 EKD. After removal of 1 base from V and 2 bases from J, the junction contained 34 bases not matched to a gene. The CDR3 totals 26 residues. The CDR3 region is CACDTLLQPKEKLGDTSSSMTDKLIF. Here the CDR3 DNA reads TGTGCCTGTGACACGCTTCTCCAACCTAAGGAAAAACTGGGGGATACCTCATCTAGTATGACCGATAAACTCATCTTT.

This clone occurred a few times. TCRdb's protein, taken from a much larger clone, differs from this DNA's translation at residue 11, likely owing to a read error; the protein displayed comes from the DNA. Written as DNA, the CDR3 is TGTGCCTGTGACACCGTGAGTGGATGGGGGGCCCCGCTTCGTTTATCGTCCTGGGACACCCGACAGATGTTTTTC. Translating gives CACDTVSGWGAPLRLSSWDTRQMFF. The chain links TRDV2 to TRDJ3; weak D call: TRDD3 (6 bases). Per the germline V gene, CDR1 is GEAIGNYY and CDR2 is EKD. V gave up 0 bases and J gave up 1 base, with 33 bases separating them. This CDR3 is built from 25 residues.

This clone showed up just a few times. A far bigger clonotype differs at one base, so this is likely a read error. The chain employs TRDV2 and TRDJ3, with TRDD3 matching 7 bases. CDR3 length: 25 amino acids. In germline, CDR1 is GEAIGNYY, CDR2 EKD. The DNA for the CDR3 is TGTGCCTGTGACACCGTGAGTGGATGGGGGACCCCGCTTCGTTTATCGTCCTGGGGCACCCGACAGATGTTTTTC. This encodes CACDTVSGWGTPLRLSSWGTRQMFF.

There are a few counts of this clone. A far bigger clonotype differs at one base, so this is likely a read error. V usage is TRDV2 and J usage is TRDJ3, with 7 nucleotides matching TRDD3. The CDR3 runs to 25 residues. V lost 0 bases to trimming and J lost 2 bases; unmatched junction nucleotides: 27. Per germline, CDR1 GEAIGNYY and CDR2 EKD. CDR3 region: CACDTVSGWGTPLRLSPWDTRQMFF. In DNA form, the CDR3 reads TGTGCCTGTGACACCGTGAGTGGATGGGGGACCCCGCTTCGTTTATCGCCCTGGGACACCCGACAGATGTTTTTC.

The chain uses TRDV2 and TRDJ1, with 10 positions matching TRDD3. V gave up 0 bases and J gave up 0 bases; unmatched junction bases: 3. Germline CDR1 GEAIGNYY, CDR2 EKD. The length of the CDR3 is 16 residues. CDR3 bases: TGTGCCTGTGACACCGTGGGGGATACTGACACCGATAAACTCATCTTT. This codes for CACDTVGDTDTDKLIF.

This clone appeared a few times. The chain carries TRDV1 and TRDJ4; 9 nucleotides agree with TRDD3. The CDR3 is made up of 21 amino acids. The germline gives CDR1 TSWWSYY, CDR2 QGS. V was clipped by 1 base and J by 0 bases; unmatched bases: 21. The CDR3 spells CALGEPSYGADGTGGPRPLIF. The CDR3 DNA reads as TGTGCTCTTGGGGAACCGTCCTACGGGGCGGATGGTACTGGGGGACCCAGACCCCTGATCTTT.

This clone has only a few counts. The V call is TRDV3, the J call TRDJ1; TRDD3 agrees at 9 bases. Germline trimming cut 4 bases from V and 0 bases from J; bases unmatched to any gene: 27. CDR1 is TVYSNPD, CDR2 GDNSRS, per germline (reference sequence). This CDR3 is built from 21 residues. Here the CDR3 reads CASVYLTKPDWGTVYTDKLIF. For the CDR3, the DNA is TGTGCCTCTGTCTACCTTACTAAACCGGACTGGGGGACCGTGTACACCGATAAACTCATCTTT.

This clone was seen a few times. The chain recombines TRDV2 with TRDJ1; a weak D match, TRDD3 (5 bases). Germline V gene lookup returns CDR1 GEAIGNYY and CDR2 EKD. The CDR3 covers 16 residues. Trimming took off 3 bases at V and 0 bases at J, with 16 bases between the two ends. The CDR3, as DNA: TGTGCCTGTGACGGGGTTGGGGCTGATTACACCGATAAACTCATCTTT. Its translation is CACDGVGADYTDKLIF.

In its sample, this clone was seen a few times. This rearrangement joins TRDV1 to TRDJ1; D may be TRDD2 (8 bases). The CDR3 runs 23 residues. V lost 3 bases, J lost 2 bases, and 37 bases lay in between. In germline, CDR1 is TSWWSYY, CDR2 QGS. The CDR3 DNA is TGTGCTCTTGGGGAGATCCTTCCTATTAACGTTTACTGGGGACCAATTAGGACCGATAAACTCATCTTT. Protein sequence: CALGEILPINVYWGPIRTDKLIF.

Within the sample, this clone is large. The chain employs TRDV2 and TRDJ1; 12 bases are shared with TRDD3. V lost 1 base to trimming and J lost 2 bases; unmatched junction nucleotides: 16. The CDR3 is 20 residues long. Per the germline V gene, CDR1 is GEAIGNYY and CDR2 is EKD. The CDR3, as DNA: TGTGCCTGTGACACGCTTGGAGTACTGGGGGATACCGAGAGGACCGATAAACTCATCTTT. Translated: CACDTLGVLGDTERTDKLIF.